The clone carrying this T cell receptor beta chain was detected ten times or more. Its antigen remains unknown. CD4+ T cell IFNgamma after overnight CMV lysate exposure gave donor CMV status. The data originate from a study of naive and memory T cell subsets. Broader study findings: In CD4 and CD8 cells, diversity dropped from naive through EMRA. Possibly reflecting memory cells re-expressing CD45RA, a few larger clonotypes occurred in naive repertoires, especially CD8.

The V end lost 5 bases, the J end lost 2 bases, and 13 bases lay between the germline ends. The CDR3 runs to 14 residues. Germline V gives CDR1 MNHEY, CDR2 SVGAGI. Two oligonucleotides, mixed equimolar, formed the beta constant-region primer covering TRBC1 and TRBC2. Nested alpha and beta constant-region primers with the SP2 primer drove four PCR rounds on ligated cDNA. An oligonucleotide with the SP2 primer and a 12-nucleotide UMI was ligated to the cDNA 3' end. MiXCR was run by TCRdb on the UMI-ligation and nested PCR reads, yielding one entry per CDR3 protein. The table records 80,000 to 95,000 distinct CDR3 sequences, about 9.9% of them present only once.

The receptor was isolated from a human donor in good health. The source material was naive CD8+ T cells from blood. The rearrangement uses TRBV6-5 and TRBJ2-7; D not resolved. CDR3 bases: TGTGCCAGCAGTCCCTACAGTTCCCCCTACGAGCAGTACTTC. Translating gives CASSPYSSPYEQYF.